The rows below give T cell receptor beta chains drawn from one sample of a study of OX40 agonist ivuxolimab in advanced cancers. Produced via immunoSEQ multiplex PCR; TCRdb's table is partial and in-frame only. The sample consists of tens of thousands of clones, roughly 86% of them appearing once. The source was CD4+ or CD8+ T cells sorted from blood, collected in a trial of the OX40 agonist ivuxolimab. These TCRs come from an adult with an advanced solid tumor such as melanoma, head and neck, liver or kidney cancer. Each CDR3 is given without its conserved first and last residue. A D gene is named only where the DNA matches it firmly. Not every row has a clone size; where given, it reads once, few, many or a size class.

clone_size v_call d_call cdr3_aa
. TRBV10-2 . ASRDSQTYEQY
. TRBV7-2 TRBD1 ASSSRTGRLNTEAF
. TRBV2 . ASSLQGLQPQH
. TRBV5-1 TRBD1 ASRPAGGIHNEQF
. TRBV6-5 TRBD1 ASSYLGQPRHGYT
. TRBV7-2 . ASSSPPTYTDTQY
. TRBV23-1 . ASSITGTHPNNSNQPQH
few TRBV15 . ATSVGPTRSEQY
. TRBV9 . ASSVAPNTEAF
. TRBV9 . ASSVKQGGNTIY
. TRBV11-2 . ASSYGLWRQNTEAF
few TRBV7-6 TRBD1 ASSQSTGFNEKLF
. TRBV10-3 . AISVGAGNIQY
. TRBV30 TRBD1 AWGTGAGTEAF
once TRBV28 . ASSPEGEPIGYGYT
. TRBV27 TRBD2 ASRLGTSGRVEQF
. TRBV23-1 . ASSQSGHLTGLVNQPQH
few TRBV6-5 . ASSYSRGDSYEQY
. TRBV28 . ASGGGYRYGYT
. TRBV30 . AWSGAGRYEQY
. TRBV18 . ASSPGAGEANEQF
. TRBV5-1 . ASSFSAMNTEAF
. TRBV19 . ASRGRDSRDT
. TRBV10-1 TRBD1 ASSEGAGGNWETQY
once TRBV28 TRBD1 ASSRTGLPYSNQPQH
. TRBV4-1 . ASSQADRGLEAF
. TRBV5-6 . ASSLVGQLTYEQY